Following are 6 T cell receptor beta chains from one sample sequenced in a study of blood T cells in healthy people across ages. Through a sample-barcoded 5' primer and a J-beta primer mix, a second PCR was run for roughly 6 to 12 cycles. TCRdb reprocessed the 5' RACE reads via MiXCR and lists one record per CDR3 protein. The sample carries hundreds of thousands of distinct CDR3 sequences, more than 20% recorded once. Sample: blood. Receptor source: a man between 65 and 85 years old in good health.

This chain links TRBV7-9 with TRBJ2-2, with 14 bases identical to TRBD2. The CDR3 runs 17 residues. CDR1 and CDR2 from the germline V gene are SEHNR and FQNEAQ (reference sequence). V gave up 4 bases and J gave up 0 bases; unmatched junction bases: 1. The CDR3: CASSWGLAGANTGELFF. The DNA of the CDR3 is TGTGCCAGCAGCTGGGGACTAGCGGGAGCGAACACCGGGGAGCTGTTTTTT.

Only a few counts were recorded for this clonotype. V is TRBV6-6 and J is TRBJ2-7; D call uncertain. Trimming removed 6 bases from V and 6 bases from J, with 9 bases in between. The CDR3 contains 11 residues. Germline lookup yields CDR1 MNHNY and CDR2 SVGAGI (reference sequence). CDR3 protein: CASRNSLEQYF. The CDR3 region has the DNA TGTGCCAGCAGAAATTCCCTCGAGCAGTACTTC.

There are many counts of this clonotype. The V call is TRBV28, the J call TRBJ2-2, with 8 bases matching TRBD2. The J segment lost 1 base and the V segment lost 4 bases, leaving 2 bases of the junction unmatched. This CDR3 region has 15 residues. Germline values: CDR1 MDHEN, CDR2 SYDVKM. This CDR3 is CASSSAGGNTGELFF. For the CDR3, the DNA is TGTGCCAGCAGTTCGGCGGGGGGGAACACCGGGGAGCTGTTTTTT.

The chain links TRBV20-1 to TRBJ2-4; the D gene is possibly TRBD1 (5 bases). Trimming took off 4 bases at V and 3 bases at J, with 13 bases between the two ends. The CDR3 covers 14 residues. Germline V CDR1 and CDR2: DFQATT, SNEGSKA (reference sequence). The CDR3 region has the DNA TGCAGTGCTATAGGGGAAATAGTCAAAAACATTCAGTACTTC. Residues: CSAIGEIVKNIQYF.

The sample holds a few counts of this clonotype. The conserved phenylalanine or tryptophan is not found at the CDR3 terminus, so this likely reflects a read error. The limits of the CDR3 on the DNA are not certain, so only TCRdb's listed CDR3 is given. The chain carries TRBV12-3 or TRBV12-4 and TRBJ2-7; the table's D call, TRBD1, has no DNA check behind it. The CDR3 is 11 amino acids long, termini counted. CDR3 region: CASSSTGAPLL.

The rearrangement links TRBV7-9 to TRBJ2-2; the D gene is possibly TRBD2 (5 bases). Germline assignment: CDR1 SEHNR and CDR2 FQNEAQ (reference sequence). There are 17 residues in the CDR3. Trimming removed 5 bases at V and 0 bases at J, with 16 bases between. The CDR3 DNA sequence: TGTGCCAGCAGCCCGTTCATGAGCGGCACGAACACCGGGGAGCTGTTTTTT. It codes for CASSPFMSGTNTGELFF.